This T cell receptor beta chain was recorded in a study of blood T cell repertoires in COVID-19. Assay used: immunoSEQ multiplex PCR; TCRdb lists only in-frame clones, some missing. The sample includes about 110,000 clones, approximately 82% of them seen just once. This CDR3 comprises 16 residues. J was trimmed by 5 bases and V by 5 bases; bases with no gene match: 12. Germline V CDR1 and CDR2: SGHAT, FQNNGV. The chain uses TRBV11-2 and TRBJ2-5; 9 bases are shared with TRBD2. This receptor was taken from a woman aged 80 or over with acute or convalescent COVID-19. The sample taken for sequencing was peripheral blood. The DNA of the CDR3 is TGTGCCAGCAGCCTAGGGACGCGGGAGGGCCTTGAGACCCAGTACTTC. This translates into CASSLGTREGLETQYF.